Listed here are 2 T cell receptor beta chains from one sample, sequenced in a study of blood T cell repertoires in COVID-19. Generated by immunoSEQ multiplex PCR, the TCRdb table keeps only in-frame clones and is missing some. The sample lists tens of thousands of clones; approximately 78% were seen once. Sequenced sample: peripheral blood. Source of these receptors: a man aged 55-75 years with COVID-19, enrolled during active disease.

The gene calls are TRBV3-1 (or the pseudogene TRBV3-2) and TRBJ2-7, with D unresolved. CDR1 LGHDT and CDR2 YNNKEL come from the germline V gene (reference sequence). V was trimmed by 0 bases and J by 7 bases, leaving 7 bases between them. The CDR3 is made up of 12 amino acids. CDR3 in DNA: TGTGCCAGCAGCCAAGAGGGCCGGGAGCAGTACTTC. Protein: CASSQEGREQYF.

The chain employs TRBV10-3 and TRBJ2-7, with D perhaps matching TRBD2 (6 bases). This CDR3 is 14 amino acids long. V gave up 8 bases and J gave up 0 bases, with 14 bases separating them. In germline, CDR1 is ENHRY, CDR2 SYGVKD. The DNA of the CDR3 is TGTGCCATCTCTTCGGGGCGGGACTCCTACGAGCAGTACTTC. This sequence encodes CAISSGRDSYEQYF.